Given below is one TCR beta chain in context. People in the exposed group encountered a COVID-19 case within 2 weeks before entering the study. CDR1 is LGHDT and CDR2 is YNNKEL in the germline V gene (reference sequence). Trimming left V 4 bases short and J 2 bases short, with 11 bases between. The CDR3 has 14 amino acids. These data are taken from a study of blood T cell repertoires in COVID-19. Study at large: T cells, B-cell-depleted T cells, or PBMCs supplied cDNA or gDNA.

The protocol was immunoSEQ multiplex PCR, while the TCRdb copy is restricted to in-frame clones and leaves out a portion. The sample shows about 430,000 clones, 70% to 90% of them seen only once. The clonotype originates from a woman in her late teens or twenties who had been exposed to COVID-19. The sample comprised PBMCs or T cells enriched from blood (not recorded which). V usage is TRBV3-1 (or the pseudogene TRBV3-2) and J usage is TRBJ1-1, with D unclear. The CDR3 coding sequence is TGTGCCAGCAGCCCTCTGACTCCTAACACTGAAGCTTTCTTT. It codes for CASSPLTPNTEAFF.